This TCR beta chain was identified in a study of cytomegalovirus exposure and HLA in healthy donors. Findings and caveats of the study: Later on, a genetic analysis was performed. It linked a missense variant in DCLRE1C with V- and J-gene trimming of TCR beta. High specificity and sensitivity for cytomegalovirus status were reported for the classifier.

To note about this clone: Its antigen is not known.

PCR used 60 Vbeta primers and 13 Jbeta primers. TCRdb's table, derived via immunoSEQ multiplex PCR, lists solely in-frame clones and lacks some. The sample has fewer than 250,000 clones; 65% to 75% are singletons. V shed 3 bases and J 3 bases; nucleotides not matched to a gene: 5. The length of the CDR3 is 15 residues. Germline CDR1 LNHDA, CDR2 SQIVND (reference sequence). The TCR sequence derives from a man aged 30 to 39 in good health and CMV-seropositive. The chain uses TRBV19 and TRBJ1-2, with TRBD1 identical over 9 bases. The sample was PBMCs. The CDR3 is CASSIGQGRHYGYTF. In DNA form, the CDR3 reads TGTGCCAGTAGTATCGGACAGGGGCGACACTATGGCTACACCTTC.